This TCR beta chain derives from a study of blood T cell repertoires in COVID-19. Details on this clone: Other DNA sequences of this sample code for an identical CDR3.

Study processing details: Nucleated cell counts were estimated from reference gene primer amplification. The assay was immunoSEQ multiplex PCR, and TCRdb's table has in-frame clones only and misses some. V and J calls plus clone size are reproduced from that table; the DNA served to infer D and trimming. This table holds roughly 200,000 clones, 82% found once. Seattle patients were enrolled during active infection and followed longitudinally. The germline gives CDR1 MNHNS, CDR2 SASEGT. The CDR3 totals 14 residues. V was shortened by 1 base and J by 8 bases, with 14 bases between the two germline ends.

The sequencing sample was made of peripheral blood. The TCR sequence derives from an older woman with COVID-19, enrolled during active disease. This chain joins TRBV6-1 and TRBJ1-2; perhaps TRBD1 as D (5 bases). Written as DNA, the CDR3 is TGTGCCAGCAGTGAAGTTGGGGGGGAAGAGGGCTACACCTTC. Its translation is CASSEVGGEEGYTF.